One sample yielded the 12 T cell receptor beta chains listed below, sequenced in a study of blood T cell repertoires in COVID-19. Libraries were prepared by immunoSEQ multiplex PCR; TCRdb keeps only in-frame clonotypes and omits some of them. Of around 220,000 clones in the sample, 84% were seen once. Sample: PBMCs or T cells enriched from blood (not recorded which). These receptors all come from a woman aged 40 to 50 who had recovered from COVID-19.

J is TRBJ1-2 and V is TRBV30, with TRBD1 matching over 7 bases. Trimming took 3 bases from V and 4 from J; bases not matched to a gene: 8. The germline V gene has CDR1 GTSNPN and CDR2 SVGIG (reference sequence). The CDR3 covers 14 residues. The CDR3 here is CAWRAEGAGYGYTF. The DNA for the CDR3 is TGTGCCTGGAGGGCCGAGGGGGCTGGCTATGGCTACACCTTC.

This clone came up a few times. The chain is built from TRBV4-1 and TRBJ2-2; 9 bases fit TRBD1. Germline trimming cut 0 bases from V and 4 bases from J; bases unmatched to any gene: 12. Germline CDR1 and CDR2: MGHRA and YSYEKL. The CDR3 runs 19 residues. CDR3 sequence (DNA): TGCGCCAGCAGCCAAGATGCAAAATCGGGACAGGGAACCACCGGGGAGCTGTTTTTT. Protein: CASSQDAKSGQGTTGELFF.

The rearrangement uses TRBV18 and TRBJ2-3, with a tentative D call TRBD2 (6 bases). Germline V gene sequence: CDR1 KGHSH, CDR2 LQKENI. V lost 2 bases, J lost 2 bases, and 14 bases lay in between. CDR3 size: 16 residues. CDR3 DNA sequence: TGTGCCAGCTCACCAATCGGGCGGGGTAACACAGATACGCAGTATTTT. Translated, it gives CASSPIGRGNTDTQYF.

V and J are TRBV3-1 (or the pseudogene TRBV3-2) and TRBJ1-5; D perhaps matches TRBD1 (5 bases). The CDR3 extends over 15 amino acids. Germline lookup yields CDR1 LGHDT and CDR2 YNNKEL (reference sequence). The V gene lost 4 bases and the J gene lost 0 bases, with 10 bases spanning the gap. CDR3 nucleotides: TGTGCCAGCAGCCGTGGGGGGGTTAGCAATCAGCCCCAGCATTTT. It yields the protein CASSRGGVSNQPQHF.

This clone is a singleton in its sample. The V gene is TRBV27, the J gene TRBJ2-3; 14 nucleotides agree with TRBD2. This CDR3 region has 16 residues. The germline V gene has CDR1 MNHEY and CDR2 SMNVEV (reference sequence). J gave up 5 bases and V 5 bases, and 6 bases lay outside the gene matches. CDR3 nucleotide sequence: TGTGCCAGCAGTCGACTAGCGGGAGGGCCGATAGATACGCAGTATTTT. Protein product: CASSRLAGGPIDTQYF.

On this clone itself: A read error may explain this, as a much larger clone is one base away. The chain joins TRBV5-4 to TRBJ2-1; D remains ambiguous. V was cut by 0 bases and J by 5 bases, with 6 bases left in between. This CDR3 is 13 amino acids long. CDR1 is SGHNT and CDR2 is YYREEE in the germline V gene (reference sequence). The DNA of the CDR3 is TGTGCCAGCAGCTTGGTGTCCAACAATGAGCAGTTCTTC. Protein sequence: CASSLVSNNEQFF.

The chain is built from TRBV3-1 (or the pseudogene TRBV3-2) and TRBJ2-7, with 11 bases lining up with TRBD2. V gave up 2 bases and J gave up 7 bases; unmatched junction bases: 7. The germline V gene encodes CDR1 LGHDT and CDR2 YNNKEL (reference sequence). CDR3 length: 15 amino acids. The CDR3 region is CASSQITSGGGEQYF. As DNA, the CDR3 is TGTGCCAGCAGCCAAATAACTAGCGGGGGAGGGGAGCAGTACTTC.

In this sample, this clone turned up once. The rearrangement uses TRBV30 and TRBJ2-5, with 13 bases fitting TRBD2. Looked up from germline, CDR1 is GTSNPN and CDR2 is SVGIG (reference sequence). Germline trimming cut 1 base from V and 2 bases from J; bases unmatched to any gene: 13. The CDR3 consists of 19 residues. CDR3 loop: CAWSAGTSGTRLNQETQYF. The DNA of the CDR3 is TGTGCCTGGAGTGCCGGGACTAGCGGGACAAGATTGAATCAAGAGACCCAGTACTTC.

This clone was detected only a few times. The chain has TRBV7-9 and TRBJ2-1, with 7 bases lining up with TRBD1. This CDR3 has 14 amino acids. The trim removed 4 bases at V and 6 bases at J, leaving 6 bases unmatched. Germline CDR1 SEHNR, CDR2 FQNEAQ (reference sequence). The CDR3 nucleotides are TGTGCCAGCAGCTCGGGACAGTTGATCAATGAGCAGTTCTTC. Translation: CASSSGQLINEQFF.

The rearrangement links TRBV6-5 to TRBJ2-6; tentative D call: TRBD1 (6 bases). V lost 3 bases to trimming and J lost 14 bases, with 14 bases between them. Germline-derived CDR1 and CDR2 are MNHEY and SVGAGI. CDR3 length: 13 amino acids. CDR3: CASSYPKGGLLTF. CDR3 nucleotide sequence: TGTGCCAGCAGTTATCCTAAAGGGGGACTCCTGACTTTC.

This chain connects TRBV13 to TRBJ2-1, with 7 bases lining up with TRBD1. The germline V gene encodes CDR1 PRHDT and CDR2 FYEKMQ (reference sequence). This CDR3 has 15 amino acids. With V trimmed by 6 bases and J by 6 bases, 11 bases remained unmatched. This chain's CDR3 is CASSYRDSTFNEQFF. The CDR3 DNA is TGTGCCAGCAGTTATCGGGACAGTACCTTCAATGAGCAGTTCTTC.

The rearrangement joins TRBV11-2 to TRBJ2-3, with 7 bases aligning to TRBD2. The V gene end was trimmed by 1 base and the J gene end by 0 bases; junction bases not matched to a gene: 7. The germline CDR1 and CDR2 sequences are SGHAT and FQNNGV. This CDR3 is built from 17 residues. The CDR3 DNA reads as TGTGCCAGCAGCTTAGGGCGATCTAGCGGAAGCACAGATACGCAGTATTTT. It yields the protein CASSLGRSSGSTDTQYF.